These 2 T cell receptor beta chains were sequenced from one sample in a study of prognosis after radiotherapy for stage I lung cancer. Using two-round multiplex PCR, the authors amplified TCR beta CDR3 from genomic DNA. During first-round PCR, primers specific to each TRBV and TRBJ gene were used. Via MiXCR, TCRdb re-called the multiplex PCR reads, giving one row per CDR3 protein. The sample has some 13,000 distinct CDR3 sequences, about 50% seen once. The material sequenced was PBMCs, taken before or after stereotactic body radiation therapy (not recorded which). These receptors all come from a donor over 45 with non-small cell lung cancer.

Many counts were recorded for this clonotype. The chain couples TRBV20-1 to TRBJ1-5; weak D call: TRBD1 (6 bases). V lost 5 bases, J lost 2 bases, and 13 bases lay in between. Germline CDR1 and CDR2: DFQATT and SNEGSKA (reference sequence). This CDR3 contains 14 residues. The chain's CDR3 is CSAPTGLGNQPQHF. As DNA, the CDR3 is TGCAGTGCTCCGACAGGATTAGGCAATCAGCCCCAGCATTTT.

A note on this clonotype: The CDR3 does not close with the conserved phenylalanine or tryptophan, likely indicating a read error. The V gene is TRBV6-2 or TRBV6-3, the J gene TRBJ1-3, with a weak D call TRBD1 (5 bases). Germline CDR1 reads MNHEY; CDR2 reads SVGEGT. This CDR3 region has 15 residues. The CDR3, as DNA: TGTACCAGCAGTACCGGGACTACCTCTGGAAACACCATATATCTT. It codes for CTSSTGTTSGNTIYL.